This TCR beta chain stems from a study of shared clonotypes between healthy human individuals. At the level of the study: Donors, aged 18 to 49, were a couple of women and a few men.

It was about 210 ng DNA, 30,000 or so T cell genomes, that sorted-subset replicate PCRs used. Profiled with immunoSEQ multiplex PCR; TCRdb holds only in-frame clones, not every one. Here the sample spans millions of clones, less than 95% being singletons. In the naive CD8 group, cells lacked CD45RO and were positively selected for CCR7, so terminally differentiated effector memory CD45RA+ cells were left out. The CDR3 has 15 amino acids. The V end lost 1 base, the J end lost 0 bases, and 6 bases lay between the germline ends. Germline CDR1 MGHDK, CDR2 SYGVNS. Sequencing was performed on naive CD8+ T cells sorted from blood. The genes are TRBV25-1 and TRBJ1-4; the D is unclear. The sequence was obtained from a young man in good health. Here the CDR3 DNA reads TGTGCCAGCAGTGAATTGGGAGCAACTAATGAAAAACTGTTTTTT. It yields the protein CASSELGATNEKLFF.